The rows below give T cell receptor beta chains drawn from one sample of a study of T cells expressing NK-cell markers. TCRdb reprocessed the 5' RACE reads and reports one entry per CDR3 protein, with no DNA. This table holds about 550,000 distinct CDR3 sequences. The sequenced sample was blood T cells: a sorted CD56 or NKG2C T cell subset, CD4+ or CD8+ T cells, or bulk PBMC T cells (not recorded which). These receptors all come from a man younger than 35 in good health. CDR3s include the opening cysteine and the closing phenylalanine or tryptophan.

cdr3_length	v_call	j_call	cdr3_aa
13	TRBV5-5	TRBJ2-7	CASSSGVGVEQYF
15	TRBV5-5	TRBJ2-1	CASSARDRVGGEQFF
18	TRBV6-2/TRBV6-3	TRBJ2-2	CASSYSIAESTNTGELFF
14	TRBV5-1	TRBJ1-5	CASSEGGYGQPQHF
19	TRBV20-1	TRBJ1-2	CSARSGTGHNRVSGYGYTF
16	TRBV11-1	TRBJ2-6	CASSSSRSAGANVLTF
16	TRBV4-1	TRBJ2-3	CASSQDQGWGADTQYF
14	TRBV10-3	TRBJ2-1	CAIRGLASYNEQFF
17	TRBV11-3	TRBJ2-1	CASSLRTSGSKGNEQFF
14	TRBV20-1	TRBJ1-1	CSASDNDRAAQAFF
14	TRBV20-1	TRBJ2-7	CSATTGPPSYEQYF
16	TRBV15	TRBJ2-7	CATSLLFSGSFYEQYF
17	TRBV24-1	TRBJ2-1	CATSDGGVSASYNEQFF
14	TRBV5-6	TRBJ1-5	CASNNRDSDQPQHF
14	TRBV4-1	TRBJ1-5	CASRRQGAGQPQHF
14	TRBV20-1	TRBJ2-3	CSVLTLANTDTQYF
15	TRBV24-1	TRBJ1-1	CATSDTRQGGTEAFF
20	TRBV5-1	TRBJ2-4	CASSLAPSGISKLAKNIQYF
16	TRBV5-1	TRBJ2-3	CASSSGRQLLTDTQYF
13	TRBV7-2	TRBJ2-3	CASSRGARDTQYF
13	TRBV5-1	TRBJ2-5	CASQNRSQETQYF
13	TRBV20-1	TRBJ2-1	CSARDTLAPEQFF
17	TRBV20-1	TRBJ2-1	CSAKGGQAYAPLNEQFF
17	TRBV7-8	TRBJ2-3	CASSLTQAGGSPDTQYF
15	TRBV7-8	TRBJ1-2	CASSSHRGPDYGYTF
19	TRBV28	TRBJ1-2	CASSLFFKVAGAGNYGYTF
13	TRBV7-2	TRBJ2-1	CASSLDRYGEQFF